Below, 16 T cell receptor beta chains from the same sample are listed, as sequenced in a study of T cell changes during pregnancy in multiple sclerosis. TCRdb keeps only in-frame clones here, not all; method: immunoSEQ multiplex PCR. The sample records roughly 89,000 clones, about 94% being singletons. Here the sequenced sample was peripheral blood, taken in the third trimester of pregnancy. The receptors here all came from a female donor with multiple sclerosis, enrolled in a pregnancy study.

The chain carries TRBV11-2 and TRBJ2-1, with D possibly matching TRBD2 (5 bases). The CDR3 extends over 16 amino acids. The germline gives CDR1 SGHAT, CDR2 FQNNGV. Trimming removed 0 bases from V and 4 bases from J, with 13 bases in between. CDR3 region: CASSLDQERFYNEQFF. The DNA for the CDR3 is TGTGCCAGCAGCTTAGATCAGGAGCGGTTTTACAATGAGCAGTTCTTC.

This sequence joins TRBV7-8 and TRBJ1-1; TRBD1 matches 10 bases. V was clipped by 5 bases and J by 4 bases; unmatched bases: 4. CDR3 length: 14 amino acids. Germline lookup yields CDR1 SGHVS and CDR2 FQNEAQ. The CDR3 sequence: CASSPRQGATEAFF. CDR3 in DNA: TGTGCCAGCAGCCCCAGACAGGGGGCCACTGAAGCTTTCTTT.

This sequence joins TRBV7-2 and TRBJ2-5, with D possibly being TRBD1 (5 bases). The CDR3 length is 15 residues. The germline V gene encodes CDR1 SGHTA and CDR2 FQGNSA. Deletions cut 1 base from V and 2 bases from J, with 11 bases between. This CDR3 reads CASSLDDSTQETQYF. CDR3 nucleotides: TGTGCCAGCAGCTTAGATGACAGTACACAAGAGACCCAGTACTTC.

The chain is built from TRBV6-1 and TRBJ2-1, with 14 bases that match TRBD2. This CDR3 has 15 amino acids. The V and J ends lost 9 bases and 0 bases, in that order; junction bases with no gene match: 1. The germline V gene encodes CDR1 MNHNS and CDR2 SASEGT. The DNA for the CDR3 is TGTGCCAGTGGACTAGCGGGAGGCTCCTACAATGAGCAGTTCTTC. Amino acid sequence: CASGLAGGSYNEQFF.

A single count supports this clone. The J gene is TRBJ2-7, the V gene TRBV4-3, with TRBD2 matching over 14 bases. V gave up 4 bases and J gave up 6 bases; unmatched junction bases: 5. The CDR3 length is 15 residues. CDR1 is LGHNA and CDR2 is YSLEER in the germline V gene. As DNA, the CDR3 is TGCGCCAGCAGCCTGGGACTAGCGGGAGAGGGCGAGCAGTACTTC. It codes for CASSLGLAGEGEQYF.

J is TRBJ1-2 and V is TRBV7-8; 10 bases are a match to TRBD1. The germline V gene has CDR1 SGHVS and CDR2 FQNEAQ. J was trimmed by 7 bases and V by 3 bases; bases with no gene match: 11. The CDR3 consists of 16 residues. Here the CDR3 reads CASSFRTGTGAGGYTF. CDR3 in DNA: TGTGCCAGCAGCTTCCGAACCGGGACAGGGGCTGGTGGCTACACCTTC.

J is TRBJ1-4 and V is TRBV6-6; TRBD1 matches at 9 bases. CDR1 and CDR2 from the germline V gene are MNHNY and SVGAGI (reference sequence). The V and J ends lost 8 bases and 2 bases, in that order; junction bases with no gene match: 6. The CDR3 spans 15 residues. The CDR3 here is CASVQTGGTNEKLFF. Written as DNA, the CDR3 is TGTGCCAGCGTTCAAACAGGGGGCACTAATGAAAAACTGTTTTTT.

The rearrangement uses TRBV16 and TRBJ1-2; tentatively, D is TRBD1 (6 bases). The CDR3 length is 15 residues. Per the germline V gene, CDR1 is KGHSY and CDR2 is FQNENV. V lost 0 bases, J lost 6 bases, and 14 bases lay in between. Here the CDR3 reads CASSQSDGGGNGYTF. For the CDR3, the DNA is TGTGCCAGCAGCCAATCTGATGGGGGCGGCAATGGCTACACCTTC.

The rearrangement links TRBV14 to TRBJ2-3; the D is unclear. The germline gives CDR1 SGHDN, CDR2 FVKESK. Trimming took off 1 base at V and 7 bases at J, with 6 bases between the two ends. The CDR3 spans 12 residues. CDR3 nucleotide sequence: TGTGCCAGCAGCCAAGTGAGCTATACGCAGTATTTT. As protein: CASSQVSYTQYF. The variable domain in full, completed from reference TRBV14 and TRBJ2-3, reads EAGVTQFPSHSVIEKGQTVTLRCDPISGHDNLYWYRRVMGKEIKFLLHFVKESKQDESGMPNNRFLAERTGGTYSTLKVQPAELEDSGVYFCASSQVSYTQYFGPGTRLTVL.

The CDR3 region is CASSMTGYGANVLTF. As DNA, the CDR3 is TGTGCCAGCAGTATGACAGGGTATGGGGCCAACGTCCTGACTTTC. V usage is TRBV28 and J usage is TRBJ2-6, with 7 bases identical to TRBD1. CDR3 length: 15 residues. J gave up 3 bases and V 5 bases, and 4 bases lay outside the gene matches. In germline, CDR1 is MDHEN, CDR2 SYDVKM.

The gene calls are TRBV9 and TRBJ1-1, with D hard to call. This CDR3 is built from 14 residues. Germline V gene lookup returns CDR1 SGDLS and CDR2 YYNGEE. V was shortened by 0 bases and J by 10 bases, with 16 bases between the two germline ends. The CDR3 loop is CASSVGMSDPRAFF. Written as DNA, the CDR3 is TGTGCCAGCAGCGTAGGGATGAGCGACCCGAGAGCTTTCTTT.

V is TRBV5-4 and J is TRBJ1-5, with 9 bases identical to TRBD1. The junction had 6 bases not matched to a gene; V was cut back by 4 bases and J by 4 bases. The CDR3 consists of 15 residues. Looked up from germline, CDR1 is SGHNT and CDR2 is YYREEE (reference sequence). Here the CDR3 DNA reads TGTGCCAGCAGCAGGGACAGGGCGATGAATCAGCCCCAGCATTTT. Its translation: CASSRDRAMNQPQHF.

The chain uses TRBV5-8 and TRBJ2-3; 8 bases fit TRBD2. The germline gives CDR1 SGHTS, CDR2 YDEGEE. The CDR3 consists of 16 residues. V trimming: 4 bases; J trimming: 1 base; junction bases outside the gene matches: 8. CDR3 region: CASSPPSGRRTDTQYF. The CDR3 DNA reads TGTGCCAGCAGCCCTCCCAGCGGGAGACGCACAGATACGCAGTATTTT.

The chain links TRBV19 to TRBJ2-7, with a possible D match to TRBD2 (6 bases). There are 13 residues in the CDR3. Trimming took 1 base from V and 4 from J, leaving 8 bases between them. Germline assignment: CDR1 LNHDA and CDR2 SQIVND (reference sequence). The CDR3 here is CASSIAGVYEQYF. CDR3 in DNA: TGTGCCAGTAGTATAGCGGGAGTTTACGAGCAGTACTTC.

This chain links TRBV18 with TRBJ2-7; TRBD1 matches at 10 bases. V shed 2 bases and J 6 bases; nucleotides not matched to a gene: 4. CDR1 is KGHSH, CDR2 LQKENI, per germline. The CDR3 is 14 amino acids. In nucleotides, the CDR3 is TGTGCCAGCTCACCAGGACAGGGGGGAGGCGAGCAGTACTTC. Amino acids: CASSPGQGGGEQYF.

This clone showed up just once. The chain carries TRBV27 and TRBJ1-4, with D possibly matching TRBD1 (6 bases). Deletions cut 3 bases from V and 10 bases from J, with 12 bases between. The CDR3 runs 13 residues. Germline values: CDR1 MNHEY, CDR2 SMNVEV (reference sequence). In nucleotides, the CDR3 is TGTGCCAGCAGTTTGGGGGCGAGCCGAAAACTGTTTTTT. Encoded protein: CASSLGASRKLFF.